The 25 T cell receptor beta chains given below trace back to one sample, sequenced in a study of CD8 T cells in ankylosing spondylitis (dated by TCRdb to 2017 to 2019). The library was generated by 5' RACE. The run used an Illumina HiSeq 2500. In TCRdb, the public reads were trimmed at Q25 with fastp and aligned with MiXCR, with productive beta chains retained. Duplicate CDR3 protein sequences are folded into a single record with the most common DNA and genes. For this sample the table gives around 250,000 distinct CDR3 sequences, of which about 10% were detected only once. Of the sample, under 8% falls within the top ten clones. What was sequenced was blood, either unsorted or a sorted T cell fraction (not recorded which). The receptors stem from a male donor with ankylosing spondylitis or in good health (not recorded which).

In its sample, this clonotype was seen many times. The rearrangement links TRBV5-1 to TRBJ2-1; 8 nucleotides align to TRBD2. CDR3 length: 15 residues. The junction had 4 bases not matched to a gene; V was cut back by 1 base and J by 4 bases. Germline V gives CDR1 SGHRS, CDR2 YFSETQ. The CDR3 coding sequence is TGCGCCAGCAGCTTGAACGGGGGGGAGTACAATGAGCAGTTCTTC. Residues: CASSLNGGEYNEQFF.

This clonotype was counted at least ten times. A junction boundary mismatches the germline segment, possibly from a read error. The chain recombines TRBV6-1 with TRBJ2-1, with 10 bases fitting TRBD2. Germline CDR1 is MNHNS and CDR2 is SASEGT. The CDR3 spans 14 residues. The CDR3, as DNA: TGTGCCAGCAGTGAACTAGGACTAGCGGACCTAAGGGTCTTC. Protein product: CASSELGLADLRVF.

This clonotype was observed many times. V gene TRBV4-1 combines with J gene TRBJ1-6; TRBD1 is a possible D gene (6 bases). This CDR3 contains 16 residues. V was trimmed by 3 bases and J by 8 bases, leaving 17 bases between them. Germline loops: CDR1 MGHRA, CDR2 YSYEKL. The CDR3 coding sequence is TGCGCCAGCAGCCAGGCCCCGAGGGGGACGGATTCACCCCTCCACTTT. Translated: CASSQAPRGTDSPLHF.

This clonotype was picked up many times. This sequence joins TRBV5-1 and TRBJ2-5; D is unclear. With 0 bases removed from V and 2 bases from J, the gap between germline ends came to 8 bases. The germline CDR1 and CDR2 sequences are SGHRS and YFSETQ. This CDR3 is built from 14 residues. The CDR3 DNA is TGCGCCAGCAGCTTGGGGTTCAAACAAGAGACCCAGTACTTC. This translates into CASSLGFKQETQYF.

This clonotype was detected many times. V usage is TRBV12-3 or TRBV12-4 and J usage is TRBJ2-1, with D unresolved. Trimming took 6 bases from V and 9 from J, leaving 12 bases between them. The CDR3 is 12 amino acids. This CDR3 reads CASSYGSGEQFF. The CDR3 bases are TGTGCCAGCAGCTACGGATCGGGTGAGCAGTTCTTC.

This clonotype was counted at least ten times. V is TRBV6-5 and J is TRBJ2-7, with 7 positions matching TRBD1. J lost 6 bases, V lost 6 bases, and 8 bases had no gene match. This CDR3 contains 13 residues. Germline loops: CDR1 MNHEY, CDR2 SVGAGI. In DNA form, the CDR3 reads TGTGCCAGCAGGTACAGGGGCCGGAGCGAGCAGTACTTC. Amino acids: CASRYRGRSEQYF.

This clonotype came up many times. The J gene is TRBJ2-7, the V gene TRBV20-1; possibly TRBD2 for D (6 bases). The CDR3 sequence is 15 residues long. From germline, CDR1 is DFQATT and CDR2 SNEGSKA (reference sequence). The germline V and J ends were trimmed by 3 bases and 3 bases, with 18 bases remaining between them. The CDR3: CSARKSGASNYEQYF. The CDR3 nucleotides are TGCAGTGCTAGGAAGTCGGGAGCTAGCAACTACGAGCAGTACTTC.

This clonotype was detected many times. J is TRBJ1-1 and V is TRBV12-3 or TRBV12-4, with no clear D. The CDR3 spans 13 residues. V shed 9 bases and J shed 1 base, with 12 bases lying between them. The CDR3 DNA reads TGTGCCAGTAAAACCGGAGGGAACACTGAAGCTTTCTTT. Translating gives CASKTGGNTEAFF.

This clonotype has ten or more counts. V usage is TRBV29-1 and J usage is TRBJ1-2; tentative D call: TRBD1 (5 bases). CDR3 size: 14 residues. With 4 bases removed from V and 1 base from J, the gap between germline ends came to 13 bases. Germline V gene sequence: CDR1 SQVTM, CDR2 ANQGSEA. CDR3 in amino acids: CSVAPRGGNYGYTF. In nucleotides, the CDR3 is TGCAGCGTTGCCCCCCGGGGCGGTAACTATGGCTACACCTTC.

This clonotype was counted at least ten times. The CDR3 nucleotides read TGTGCCAGCAGCCCGTCGGAGCTGTTTTTT. Translation gives CASSPSELFF. The rearrangement joins TRBV5-6 to TRBJ2-2; no clear D gene. Germline V lookup: CDR1 SGHDT, CDR2 YYEEEE. This CDR3 contains 10 residues. V was cut by 4 bases and J by 10 bases, with 5 bases left in between.

This clonotype was seen ten or more times. This chain links TRBV5-6 with TRBJ1-2, with D unclear. Germline V lookup: CDR1 SGHDT, CDR2 YYEEEE. The V end was cut by 0 bases, the J end by 4 bases, with 10 bases between. This CDR3 is 14 amino acids long. The CDR3 protein is CASSLASSSYGYTF. CDR3 coding DNA: TGTGCCAGCAGCTTGGCCTCGTCTAGCTATGGCTACACCTTC.

This clonotype appeared many times. The genes are TRBV7-3 and TRBJ1-2, with 8 bases matching TRBD1. The CDR3 extends over 12 amino acids. V dropped 6 bases and J dropped 6; count of bases not matched to a gene: 3. Germline CDR1 is SGHTA and CDR2 is FQGTGA. The CDR3 DNA reads as TGTGCCAGCAGTCAGGGGGCGCATGGCTACACCTTC. Translating gives CASSQGAHGYTF.

This clonotype has at least ten counts. The chain carries TRBV29-1 and TRBJ2-7, with TRBD1 as a possible D gene (5 bases). The V end lost 5 bases, the J end lost 4 bases, and 15 bases lay between the germline ends. The CDR3 covers 13 residues. Germline V gives CDR1 SQVTM, CDR2 ANQGSEA. CDR3 nucleotide sequence: TGCAGCGTTCTCCAGGACAAAACTTACGAGCAGTACTTC. Protein product: CSVLQDKTYEQYF.

This clonotype has ten or more counts. V and J are TRBV29-1 and TRBJ2-3; D is ambiguous. Looked up from germline, CDR1 is SQVTM and CDR2 is ANQGSEA. With 7 bases removed from V and 4 bases from J, the gap between germline ends came to 9 bases. CDR3 length equals 11 residues. The CDR3 DNA sequence: TGCAGCGCGGGTACGGCAGATACGCAGTATTTT. Amino acid sequence: CSAGTADTQYF.

This clonotype showed up many times. This chain joins TRBV24-1 and TRBJ1-1; 7 nucleotides line up with TRBD1. Germline loops: CDR1 KGHDR, CDR2 SFDVKD. The CDR3 totals 15 residues. Germline trimming cut 5 bases from V and 6 bases from J; bases unmatched to any gene: 11. CDR3 DNA sequence: TGTGCCACCAGTGGTGTGACGGAGAGGGGGCCTGAAGCTTTCTTT. Encoded protein: CATSGVTERGPEAFF.

There are a few counts of this clonotype. The gene calls are TRBV3-1 and TRBJ2-2, with unresolved D. Germline CDR1 is LGHDT and CDR2 is YNNKEL (reference sequence). This CDR3 has 14 residues. Trimming stripped 5 bases from V and 2 bases from J, with 9 bases between. The CDR3 DNA reads TGTGCCAGCAGCGTCGCCCAAAACACCGGGGAGCTGTTTTTT. It translates to CASSVAQNTGELFF.

On this clonotype: One end of the junction is discordant with germline, which a read error may explain. The chain is built from TRBV29-1 and TRBJ1-1; D remains ambiguous. The CDR3 length is 10 residues. CDR1 is SQVTM, CDR2 ANQGSEA, per germline. As DNA, the CDR3 is TGCAGCGCTCTGGACCCTGAGGCTTTCTTT. Translation: CSALDPEAFF.

The chain uses TRBV12-3 or TRBV12-4 and TRBJ1-1; D not certain. V was pared by 3 bases and J by 0 bases, with 8 bases between. This CDR3 is built from 14 residues. As DNA, the CDR3 is TGTGCCAGCAGTTTTGGGAGAGTGAACACTGAAGCTTTCTTT. This sequence encodes CASSFGRVNTEAFF.

In its sample, this clonotype was seen a few times. The chain is built from TRBV25-1 and TRBJ2-7; D tentatively fits TRBD1 or TRBD2 (5 bases each). CDR3 length: 15 residues. V lost 5 bases, J lost 3 bases, and 17 bases lay in between. Germline values: CDR1 MGHDK, CDR2 SYGVNS. The CDR3 sequence: CASSTFSGAVYEQYF. The CDR3 region has the DNA TGTGCCAGCAGTACCTTTTCCGGGGCCGTCTACGAGCAGTACTTC.

The table lists this clonotype with many counts. V usage is TRBV5-1 and J usage is TRBJ1-1; tentatively, D is TRBD1 (5 bases). Trimming took 3 bases from V and 0 from J, leaving 12 bases between them. From germline, CDR1 is SGHRS and CDR2 YFSETQ. CDR3 length: 15 residues. The CDR3 sequence is CASSWGRNMNTEAFF. The DNA of the CDR3 is TGCGCCAGCAGCTGGGGACGTAACATGAACACTGAAGCTTTCTTT. Supplemented by reference TRBV5-1 and TRBJ1-1, the full variable domain reads KAGVTQTPRYLIKTRGQQVTLSCSPISGHRSVSWYQQTPGQGLQFLFEYFSETQRNKGNFPGRFSGRQFSNSRSEMNVSTLELGDSALYLCASSWGRNMNTEAFFGQGTRLTVV.

The rearrangement joins TRBV5-1 to TRBJ2-1; TRBD2 matches at 7 bases. This CDR3 region has 16 residues. V shed 4 bases and J 4 bases; nucleotides not matched to a gene: 11. The germline V gene encodes CDR1 SGHRS and CDR2 YFSETQ. The CDR3 coding sequence is TGCGCCAGCAGCCGTCTTGCTAGCGGAGGATACAATGAGCAGTTCTTC. Encoded protein: CASSRLASGGYNEQFF.

This clonotype was detected a few times. An end of the junction does not agree with germline; a read error may underlie this. The J gene is TRBJ1-2, the V gene TRBV20-1, with D perhaps TRBD1 (6 bases). The V gene's germline CDR1 is DFQATT and CDR2 SNEGSKA (reference sequence). This CDR3 comprises 15 residues. CDR3 DNA sequence: TGCTGTGCTAGAAATCGGTTTGGGGGGGCGCCTGGCTACACCTTC. Protein sequence: CCARNRFGGAPGYTF.

This clonotype has ten or more counts. The chain is built from TRBV10-3 and TRBJ1-1; D uncertain. This CDR3 has 14 residues. Trimming shortened V by 3 bases and J by 7 bases, and 15 bases separated the two germline ends. Germline V gives CDR1 ENHRY, CDR2 SYGVKD. For the CDR3, the DNA is TGTGCCATCAGTGAAGTAGACCCAACAATTGAAGCTTTCTTT. Protein product: CAISEVDPTIEAFF.

This clonotype occurred many times. The J gene is TRBJ2-1, the V gene TRBV24-1; D remains ambiguous. Germline V gene data show CDR1 as KGHDR and CDR2 as SFDVKD. The CDR3 contains 15 residues. The ends were cut back, 3 bases at V and 1 base at J, with 9 bases in the middle. The CDR3 region is CATSDPAISYNEQFF. CDR3 in DNA: TGTGCCACCAGTGATCCTGCGATTTCCTACAATGAGCAGTTCTTC.

In this sample, this clonotype turned up many times. The chain carries TRBV20-1 and TRBJ2-6; possible D gene TRBD2, 6 bases. The V end was cut by 0 bases, the J end by 0 bases, with 12 bases between. Germline values: CDR1 DFQATT, CDR2 SNEGSKA (reference sequence). The CDR3 sequence is 17 residues long. CDR3: CSARDGGAGSGANVLTF. The CDR3 nucleotides are TGCAGTGCTAGAGATGGAGGGGCCGGCTCTGGGGCCAACGTCCTGACTTTC.